The next 25 T cell receptor beta chains were all read from a single sample in a study of T cells in Graves' hyperthyroidism and ophthalmopathy (dated by TCRdb to between 2017 and 2020). To prepare the library, multiplex PCR was applied. These reads were obtained on an Illumina HiSeq 2000. The TCR beta CDR3 regions were amplified from the RNA transcripts. The TCR CDR3 was subjected to a first round of RT-PCR using the HTBI primer set and the Qiagen OneStep RT-PCR kit. TCRdb took the public reads, trimmed them with fastp at Q25, ran MiXCR for clone calling and kept in-frame beta chains. Duplicate CDR3 protein sequences are folded into a single record with the most common DNA and genes. Present in this sample are fewer than 700,000 distinct CDR3 sequences, more than 15% of which were seen just once. The leading ten clones occupy 17% of the sample. Sequencing was carried out using blood. Receptor source: a woman younger than 35 with Graves' ophthalmopathy.

J is TRBJ2-1 and V is TRBV12-3 or TRBV12-4; a weak D match, TRBD2 (6 bases). The CDR3 has 14 amino acids. V was pared by 5 bases and J by 4 bases, with 12 bases between. CDR3 region: CASSHGGSYNEQFF. The CDR3, as DNA: TGTGCCAGCAGTCACGGGGGTTCTTACAATGAGCAGTTCTTC.

This clonotype was counted between two and nine times. This chain connects TRBV11-2 to TRBJ1-5; D gene uncertain. Per germline, CDR1 SGHAT and CDR2 FQNNGV. V lost 2 bases and J lost 7, with 15 bases in between. This CDR3 spans 15 amino acids. CDR3 region: CASSLWSGIGQPQHF. The DNA of the CDR3 is TGTGCCAGCAGCTTATGGTCCGGTATCGGGCAGCCCCAGCATTTT.

The chain couples TRBV10-3 to TRBJ1-1; D unclear. V shed 6 bases and J shed 8 bases, with 13 bases lying between them. CDR1 and CDR2 from the germline V gene are ENHRY and SYGVKD. The CDR3 covers 12 residues. The CDR3 spells CAIRSTIAEAFF. CDR3 DNA sequence: TGTGCCATCAGGTCGACAATTGCAGAAGCTTTCTTT.

The V and J genes are TRBV11-3 and TRBJ1-1, with 9 bases aligning to TRBD1. The length of the CDR3 is 15 residues. With 5 bases clipped from V and 5 bases from J, the junction kept 9 bases outside the gene matches. Germline V gene data show CDR1 as SGHNT and CDR2 as YENEEA. CDR3 DNA sequence: TGTGCCAGCAGCCCAGGGACAGGGAGGGTGACTGAAGCTTTCTTT. This translates into CASSPGTGRVTEAFF.

The chain is built from TRBV20-1 and TRBJ1-6, with D possibly matching TRBD1 (6 bases). Germline lookup yields CDR1 DFQATT and CDR2 SNEGSKA (reference sequence). This CDR3 contains 13 residues. V lost 1 base and J 8 bases, leaving 9 bases between the germline ends. This CDR3 reads CSARVGGDSPLHF. CDR3 coding DNA: TGCAGTGCTAGAGTAGGGGGGGATTCACCCCTCCACTTT.

This rearrangement joins TRBV7-8 to TRBJ1-4, with D unresolved. V was cut by 0 bases and J by 9 bases, with 17 bases left in between. The CDR3 has 16 residues. Germline V lookup: CDR1 SGHVS, CDR2 FQNEAQ. The CDR3 DNA follows: TGTGCCAGCAGCTTAGCGGGTGAAGCGGGGAATAAAAAACTGTTTTTT. As protein: CASSLAGEAGNKKLFF. Full variable domain (rest looked up from reference TRBV7-8 and TRBJ1-4): GAGVSQSPRYKVAKRGQDVALRCDPISGHVSLFWYQQALGQGPEFLTYFQNEAQLDKSGLPSDRFFAERPEGSVSTLKIQRTQQEDSAVYLCASSLAGEAGNKKLFFGSGTQLSVL.

Notes on this clonotype: A single base separates this from a much larger clone, so it may be a read error. V gene TRBV28 combines with J gene TRBJ2-4; 11 bases map to TRBD1. V dropped 1 base and J dropped 5; count of bases not matched to a gene: 4. The CDR3 has 16 residues. Germline assignment: CDR1 MDHEN and CDR2 SYDVKM. The CDR3 protein is CASSLLRTGGQNIQYF. In DNA form, the CDR3 reads TGTGCCAGCAGTTTATTAAGGACAGGGGGCCAAAACATTCAGTACTTC. The variable domain in full, completed from reference TRBV28 and TRBJ2-4, reads DVKVTQSSRYLVKRTGEKVFLECVQDMDHENMFWYRQDPGLGLRLIYFSYDVKMKEKGDIPEGYSVSREKKERFSLILESASTNQTSMYLCASSLLRTGGQNIQYFGAGTRLSVL.

This clonotype was seen many times. V usage is TRBV28 and J usage is TRBJ2-1, with D perhaps matching TRBD2 (6 bases). The CDR3 totals 14 residues. Trimming pared 6 bases from V and 2 bases from J, leaving 11 bases between. Germline CDR1 reads MDHEN; CDR2 reads SYDVKM. The CDR3, as DNA: TGTGCCAGCAGCTTAGGCGGGACCTACAATGAGCAGTTCTTC. Translation gives CASSLGGTYNEQFF. Together with reference TRBV28 and TRBJ2-1, the CDR3 gives the full variable domain: DVKVTQSSRYLVKRTGEKVFLECVQDMDHENMFWYRQDPGLGLRLIYFSYDVKMKEKGDIPEGYSVSREKKERFSLILESASTNQTSMYLCASSLGGTYNEQFFGPGTRLTVL.

This clonotype has ten or more counts. J is TRBJ1-6 and V is TRBV7-8, with unresolved D. V was clipped by 1 base and J by 13 bases, with 17 bases between them. The CDR3 covers 15 residues. The V gene's germline CDR1 is SGHVS and CDR2 FQNEAQ. The CDR3 sequence is CASSLEVPPGVPLHF. The CDR3 DNA follows: TGTGCCAGCAGCTTAGAGGTCCCCCCGGGTGTGCCCCTCCACTTT.

CDR3 in DNA: TGTGCCAGCAGTTTAAGGGCGTTGGAGACCCAGTACTTC. Encoded protein: CASSLRALETQYF. The chain is built from TRBV28 and TRBJ2-5; no firm D call. The CDR3 totals 13 residues. Trimming removed 2 bases from V and 5 bases from J, with 9 bases in between. Germline lookup yields CDR1 MDHEN and CDR2 SYDVKM.

J is TRBJ2-3 and V is TRBV9; D possibly matches TRBD1 or TRBD2 (7 bases each). The CDR3 has 17 amino acids. Trimming removed 4 bases from V and 3 bases from J, with 21 bases in between. Germline CDR1 and CDR2: SGDLS and YYNGEE. The CDR3 DNA reads TGTGCCAGCAGCTCACGCCAGGGGGGGTATCAGACAGATACGCAGTATTTT. It translates to CASSSRQGGYQTDTQYF. Supplemented by reference TRBV9 and TRBJ2-3, the full variable domain reads DSGVTQTPKHLITATGQRVTLRCSPRSGDLSVYWYQQSLDQGLQFLIQYYNGEERAKGNILERFSAQQFPDLHSELNLSSLELGDSALYFCASSSRQGGYQTDTQYFGPGTRLTVL.

This clonotype was detected ten times or more. The V call is TRBV11-2, the J call TRBJ1-1; possibly TRBD1 for D (5 bases). Germline lookup yields CDR1 SGHAT and CDR2 FQNNGV. The ends were cut back, 4 bases at V and 2 bases at J, with 23 bases in the middle. CDR3 length: 18 residues. CDR3 coding DNA: TGTGCCAGCAGCTCTCGATGGGGGGAAGAAAGGGGCAACACTGAAGCTTTCTTT. Amino acids: CASSSRWGEERGNTEAFF. The full variable domain, its missing parts supplied by reference TRBV11-2 and TRBJ1-1, is EAGVAQSPRYKIIEKRQSVAFWCNPISGHATLYWYQQILGQGPKLLIQFQNNGVVDDSQLPKDRFSAERLKGVDSTLKIQPAKLEDSAVYLCASSSRWGEERGNTEAFFGQGTRLTVV.

This clonotype has a count of ten or more. This sequence joins TRBV28 and TRBJ2-1, with TRBD2 identical over 13 bases. CDR1 and CDR2 (germline): MDHEN, SYDVKM. V was clipped by 7 bases and J by 0 bases; unmatched bases: 3. This CDR3 is 16 amino acids long. The CDR3 region is CASKTSGGSSYNEQFF. As DNA, the CDR3 is TGTGCCAGCAAGACTAGCGGGGGGAGCTCCTACAATGAGCAGTTCTTC.

The rearrangement links TRBV25-1 to TRBJ1-6; no firm D call. Germline values: CDR1 MGHDK, CDR2 SYGVNS. The V end was cut by 4 bases, the J end by 8 bases, with 6 bases between. The CDR3 covers 12 residues. The CDR3 nucleotides are TGTGCCAGCAGTGCCGGCTATTCACCCCTCCACTTT. Translation gives CASSAGYSPLHF.

In this sample, this clonotype turned up once. The V and J genes are TRBV20-1 and TRBJ1-6, with D maybe TRBD1 (5 bases). CDR3 length equals 13 residues. Trimming took off 3 bases at V and 7 bases at J, with 10 bases between the two ends. CDR1 DFQATT and CDR2 SNEGSKA come from the germline V gene (reference sequence). The CDR3 loop reads CSASAQGNSPLHF. In nucleotides, the CDR3 is TGCAGTGCTAGTGCCCAGGGCAATTCACCCCTCCACTTT.

This clonotype was observed many times. The V call is TRBV28, the J call TRBJ2-1, with D possibly matching TRBD1 (6 bases). The germline V and J ends were trimmed by 6 bases and 6 bases, with 12 bases remaining between them. Germline V gene sequence: CDR1 MDHEN, CDR2 SYDVKM. CDR3 length: 13 amino acids. Here the CDR3 DNA reads TGTGCCAGCAGCTCCGGACAGATCAATGAGCAGTTCTTC. It encodes CASSSGQINEQFF.

This clonotype has more than one count but fewer than ten. The rearrangement joins TRBV9 to TRBJ2-4; D remains unclear. Germline V gene data show CDR1 as SGDLS and CDR2 as YYNGEE. V gave up 6 bases and J gave up 0 bases, with 19 bases separating them. The CDR3 is 17 residues long. CDR3 region: CASTPFLLTVAKNIQYF. In DNA, the CDR3 is TGTGCCAGCACCCCTTTCCTACTAACCGTAGCCAAAAACATTCAGTACTTC.

This clonotype has a handful of counts. The rearrangement joins TRBV12-3 or TRBV12-4 to TRBJ2-1; TRBD2 agrees at 16 bases. V lost 5 bases, J lost 1 base, and 2 bases stayed unmatched. This CDR3 contains 17 residues. DNA of the CDR3: TGTGCCAGCAGTGGGACTAGCGGGGGGGGTTCCTACAATGAGCAGTTCTTC. This sequence encodes CASSGTSGGGSYNEQFF.

This clonotype was seen a handful of times. The rearrangement uses TRBV19 and TRBJ1-1; D remains unclear. Trimming stripped 2 bases from V and 0 bases from J, with 7 bases between. Germline V gene data show CDR1 as LNHDA and CDR2 as SQIVND (reference sequence). This CDR3 is 14 amino acids long. CDR3 protein: CASSIYGMNTEAFF. The CDR3, as DNA: TGTGCCAGTAGTATATACGGAATGAACACTGAAGCTTTCTTT. The whole variable domain, remainder taken from reference TRBV19 and TRBJ1-1, is DGGITQSPKYLFRKEGQNVTLSCEQNLNHDAMYWYRQDPGQGLRLIYYSQIVNDFQKGDIAEGYSVSREKKESFPLTVTSAQKNPTAFYLCASSIYGMNTEAFFGQGTRLTVV.

The J gene is TRBJ2-1, the V gene TRBV7-3; TRBD1 matches 7 bases. The CDR3 is 14 amino acids. Unmatched junction bases numbered 5, after V lost 3 bases and J lost 6 bases. The germline V gene encodes CDR1 SGHTA and CDR2 FQGTGA. The chain's CDR3 is CASSFSRDSNEQFF. The CDR3 bases are TGTGCCAGCAGCTTCTCTCGGGACAGCAATGAGCAGTTCTTC.

The chain is built from TRBV25-1 and TRBJ2-3, with D possibly TRBD1 on 6 matching bases. Trimming stripped 2 bases from V and 1 base from J, with 10 bases between. There are 15 residues in the CDR3. CDR1 is MGHDK and CDR2 is SYGVNS in the germline V gene. CDR3 loop: CASSEDWGRTDTQYF. In DNA form, the CDR3 reads TGTGCCAGCAGTGAAGATTGGGGGCGCACAGATACGCAGTATTTT.

The chain joins TRBV10-2 to TRBJ2-1, with 10 positions matching TRBD2. V lost 0 bases to trimming and J lost 2 bases; unmatched junction nucleotides: 1. The CDR3 totals 16 residues. Germline-derived CDR1 and CDR2 are WSHSY and SAAADI. In DNA form, the CDR3 reads TGCGCCAGCAGTGAGTCCAGCGGGGGGGCCTACAATGAGCAGTTCTTC. Protein sequence: CASSESSGGAYNEQFF.

This clonotype was found a few times. This chain connects TRBV7-2 to TRBJ2-3; 12 bases agree with TRBD2. Germline V gives CDR1 SGHTA, CDR2 FQGNSA. The ends lost 5 bases at V and 6 bases at J; junction bases unmatched: 6. The length of the CDR3 is 15 residues. In nucleotides, the CDR3 is TGTGCCAGCAGCCAGCTAGCGGGGGGGCCGGATACGCAGTATTTT. It is translated as CASSQLAGGPDTQYF.

The chain employs TRBV5-1 and TRBJ2-2; 12 bases are shared with TRBD1. The CDR3 runs to 17 residues. The ends lost 3 bases at V and 7 bases at J; junction bases unmatched: 10. Germline CDR1 reads SGHRS; CDR2 reads YFSETQ. CDR3 DNA sequence: TGCGCCAGCAGCTCTTACCGGGACAGGGGGCTCGGCGGGGAGCTGTTTTTT. This sequence encodes CASSSYRDRGLGGELFF.

This clonotype has a count of ten or more. The chain has TRBV11-2 and TRBJ2-3; D is possibly TRBD2 (6 bases). Per the germline V gene, CDR1 is SGHAT and CDR2 is FQNNGV. The CDR3 runs 15 residues. V lost 3 bases, J lost 5 bases, and 15 bases lay in between. CDR3 bases: TGTGCCAGCAGCTTGACGGGCAGGGAGGAAGATACGCAGTATTTT. This translates into CASSLTGREEDTQYF. Full variable domain (missing parts from reference TRBV11-2 and TRBJ2-3): EAGVAQSPRYKIIEKRQSVAFWCNPISGHATLYWYQQILGQGPKLLIQFQNNGVVDDSQLPKDRFSAERLKGVDSTLKIQPAKLEDSAVYLCASSLTGREEDTQYFGPGTRLTVL.